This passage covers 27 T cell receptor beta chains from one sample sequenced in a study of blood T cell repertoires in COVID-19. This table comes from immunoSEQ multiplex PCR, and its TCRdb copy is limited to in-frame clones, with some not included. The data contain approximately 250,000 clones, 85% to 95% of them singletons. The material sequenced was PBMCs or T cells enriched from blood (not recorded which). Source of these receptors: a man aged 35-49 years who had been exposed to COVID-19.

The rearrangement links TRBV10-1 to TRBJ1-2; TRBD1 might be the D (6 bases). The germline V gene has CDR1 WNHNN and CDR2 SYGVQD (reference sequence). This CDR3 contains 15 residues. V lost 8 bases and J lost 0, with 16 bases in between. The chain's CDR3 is CASGRDKDTNYGYTF. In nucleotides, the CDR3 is TGCGCCAGCGGCCGGGACAAAGACACTAACTATGGCTACACCTTC.

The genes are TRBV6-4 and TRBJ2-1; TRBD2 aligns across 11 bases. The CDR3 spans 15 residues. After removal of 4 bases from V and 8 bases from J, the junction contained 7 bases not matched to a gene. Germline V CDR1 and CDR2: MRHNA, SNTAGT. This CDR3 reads CASSASLAGVDEQFF. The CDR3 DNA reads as TGTGCCAGCAGTGCGTCACTAGCGGGAGTGGATGAGCAGTTCTTC.

CDR3 sequence (DNA): TGTGCCAGCAGCGGATGGACTAGCGGAGGCATCACCGGGGAGCTGTTTTTT. As protein: CASSGWTSGGITGELFF. V gene TRBV4-2 combines with J gene TRBJ2-2, with 10 bases aligning to TRBD2. The CDR3 consists of 17 residues. Germline V lookup: CDR1 LGHNA, CDR2 YNFKEQ. V was clipped by 5 bases and J by 4 bases; unmatched bases: 10.

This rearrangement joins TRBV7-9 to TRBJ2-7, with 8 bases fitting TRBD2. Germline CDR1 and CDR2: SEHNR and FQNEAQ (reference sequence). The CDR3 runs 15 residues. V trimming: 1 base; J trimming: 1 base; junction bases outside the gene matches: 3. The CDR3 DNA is TGTGCCAGCAGCTTAGGACTAGCGCGATCCTACGAGCAGTACTTC. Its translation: CASSLGLARSYEQYF.

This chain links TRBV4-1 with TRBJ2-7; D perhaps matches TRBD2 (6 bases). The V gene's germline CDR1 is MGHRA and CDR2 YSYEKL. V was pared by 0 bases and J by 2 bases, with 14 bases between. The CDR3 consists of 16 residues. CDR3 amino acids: CASSQDSGLHTYEQYF. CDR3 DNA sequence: TGCGCCAGCAGCCAAGACAGCGGACTACATACCTACGAGCAGTACTTC.

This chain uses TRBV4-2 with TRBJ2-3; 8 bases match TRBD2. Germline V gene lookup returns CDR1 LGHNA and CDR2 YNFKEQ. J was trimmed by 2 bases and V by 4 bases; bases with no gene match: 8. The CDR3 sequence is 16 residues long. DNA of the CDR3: TGTGCCAGCAGCCCAGGGCGAGCGGGGGACACAGATACGCAGTATTTT. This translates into CASSPGRAGDTDTQYF.

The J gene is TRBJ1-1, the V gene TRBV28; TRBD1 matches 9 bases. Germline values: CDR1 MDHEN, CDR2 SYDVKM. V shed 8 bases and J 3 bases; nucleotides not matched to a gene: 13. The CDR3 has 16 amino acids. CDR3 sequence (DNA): TGTGCCAGCCCTAGGCCGACAGGGGGAAAAGACACTGAAGCTTTCTTT. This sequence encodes CASPRPTGGKDTEAFF.

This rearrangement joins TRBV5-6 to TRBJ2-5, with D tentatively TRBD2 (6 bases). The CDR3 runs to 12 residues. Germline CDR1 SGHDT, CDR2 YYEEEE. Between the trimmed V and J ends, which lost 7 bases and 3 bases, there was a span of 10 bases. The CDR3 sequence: CASVGLKETQYF. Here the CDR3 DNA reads TGTGCCAGCGTCGGACTAAAAGAGACCCAGTACTTC.

The DNA for the CDR3 is TGTGCCAGCAGTTTACAACAGGGGGCAGGATCAGATACGCAGTATTTT. It codes for CASSLQQGAGSDTQYF. The V call is TRBV27, the J call TRBJ2-3, with TRBD1 identical over 9 bases. Germline-derived CDR1 and CDR2 are MNHEY and SMNVEV (reference sequence). This CDR3 is built from 16 residues. V lost 2 bases, J lost 4 bases, and 7 bases stayed unmatched.

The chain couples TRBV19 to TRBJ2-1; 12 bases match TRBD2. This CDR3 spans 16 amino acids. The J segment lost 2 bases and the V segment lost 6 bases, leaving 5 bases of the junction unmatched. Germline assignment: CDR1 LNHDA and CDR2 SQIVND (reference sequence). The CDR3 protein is CASRGGLAGAYNEQFF. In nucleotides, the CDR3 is TGTGCCAGTAGGGGGGGACTAGCGGGTGCCTACAATGAGCAGTTCTTC.

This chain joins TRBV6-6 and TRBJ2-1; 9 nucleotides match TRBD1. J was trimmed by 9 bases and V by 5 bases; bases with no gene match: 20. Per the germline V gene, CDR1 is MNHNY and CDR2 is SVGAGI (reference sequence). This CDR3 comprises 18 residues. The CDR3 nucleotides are TGTGCCAGCAGTCCTCTGACAGGGGGTCCGTTCTTGGGGGGTGAGCAGTTCTTC. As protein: CASSPLTGGPFLGGEQFF.

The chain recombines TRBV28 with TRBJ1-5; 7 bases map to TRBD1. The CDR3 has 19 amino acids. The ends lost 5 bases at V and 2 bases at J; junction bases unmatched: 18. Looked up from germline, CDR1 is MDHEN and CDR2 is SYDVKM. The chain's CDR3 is CASSHPPPHRGSRNQPQHF. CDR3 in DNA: TGTGCCAGCAGTCACCCCCCGCCCCACAGGGGTTCGCGCAATCAGCCCCAGCATTTT.

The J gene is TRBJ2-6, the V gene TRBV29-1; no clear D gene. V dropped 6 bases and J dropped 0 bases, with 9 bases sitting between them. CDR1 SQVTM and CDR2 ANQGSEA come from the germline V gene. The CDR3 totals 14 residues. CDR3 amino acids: CSVLQNSGANVLTF. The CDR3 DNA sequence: TGCAGCGTCTTACAGAACTCTGGGGCCAACGTCCTGACTTTC.

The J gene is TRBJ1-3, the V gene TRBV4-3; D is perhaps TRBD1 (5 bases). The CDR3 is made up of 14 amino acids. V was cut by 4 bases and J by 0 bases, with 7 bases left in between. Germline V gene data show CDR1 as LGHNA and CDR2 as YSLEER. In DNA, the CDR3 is TGCGCCAGCAGCCGAGACAGCTCTGGAAACACCATATATTTT. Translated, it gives CASSRDSSGNTIYF.

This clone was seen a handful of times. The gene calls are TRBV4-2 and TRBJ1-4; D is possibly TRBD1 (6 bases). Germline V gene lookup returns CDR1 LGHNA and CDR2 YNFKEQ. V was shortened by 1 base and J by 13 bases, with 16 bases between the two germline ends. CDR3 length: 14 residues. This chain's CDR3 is CASSQVVRGGGLFF. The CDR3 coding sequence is TGTGCCAGCAGCCAAGTGGTTAGGGGGGGTGGACTGTTTTTT.

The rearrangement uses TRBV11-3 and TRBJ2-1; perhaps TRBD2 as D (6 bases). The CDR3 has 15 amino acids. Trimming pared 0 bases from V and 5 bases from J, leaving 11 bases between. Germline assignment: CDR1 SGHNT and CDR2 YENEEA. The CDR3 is CASSLEGGLNNEQFF. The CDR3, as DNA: TGTGCCAGCAGCTTAGAGGGGGGTCTTAACAATGAGCAGTTCTTC.

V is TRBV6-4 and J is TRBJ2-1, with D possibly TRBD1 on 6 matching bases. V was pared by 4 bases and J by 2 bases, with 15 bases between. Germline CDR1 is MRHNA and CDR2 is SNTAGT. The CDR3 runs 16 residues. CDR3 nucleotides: TGTGCCAGCAGTGTTTTGCGCAGGGGACCCTACAATGAGCAGTTCTTC. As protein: CASSVLRRGPYNEQFF.

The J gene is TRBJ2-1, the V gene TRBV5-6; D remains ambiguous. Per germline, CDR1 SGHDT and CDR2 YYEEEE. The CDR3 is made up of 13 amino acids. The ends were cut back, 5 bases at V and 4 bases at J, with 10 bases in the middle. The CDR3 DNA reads TGTGCCAGCAGACATACACTATACAATGAGCAGTTCTTC. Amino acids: CASRHTLYNEQFF.

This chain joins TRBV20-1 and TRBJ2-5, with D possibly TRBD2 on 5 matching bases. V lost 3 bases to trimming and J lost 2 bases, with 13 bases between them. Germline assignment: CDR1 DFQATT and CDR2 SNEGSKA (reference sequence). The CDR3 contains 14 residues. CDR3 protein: CSASVGMIQETQYF. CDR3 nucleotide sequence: TGCAGTGCTAGTGTCGGGATGATACAAGAGACCCAGTACTTC.

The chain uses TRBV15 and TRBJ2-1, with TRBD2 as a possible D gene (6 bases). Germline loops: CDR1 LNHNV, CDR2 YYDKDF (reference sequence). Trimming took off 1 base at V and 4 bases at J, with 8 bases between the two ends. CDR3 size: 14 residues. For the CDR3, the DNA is TGTGCCACCAGCAGAGTCCGGGAGTACAATGAGCAGTTCTTC. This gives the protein CATSRVREYNEQFF. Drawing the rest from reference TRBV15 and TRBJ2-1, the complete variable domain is DAMVIQNPRYQVTQFGKPVTLSCSQTLNHNVMYWYQQKSSQAPKLLFHYYDKDFNNEADTPDNFQSRRPNTSFCFLDIRSPGLGDTAMYLCATSRVREYNEQFFGPGTRLTVL.

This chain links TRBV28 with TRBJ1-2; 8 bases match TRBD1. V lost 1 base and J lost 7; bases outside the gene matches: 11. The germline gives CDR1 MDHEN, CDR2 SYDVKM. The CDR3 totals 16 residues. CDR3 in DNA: TGTGCCAGCAGTTTATTTTATGGGGCAGGGGGCTCTGGCTACACCTTC. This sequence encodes CASSLFYGAGGSGYTF.

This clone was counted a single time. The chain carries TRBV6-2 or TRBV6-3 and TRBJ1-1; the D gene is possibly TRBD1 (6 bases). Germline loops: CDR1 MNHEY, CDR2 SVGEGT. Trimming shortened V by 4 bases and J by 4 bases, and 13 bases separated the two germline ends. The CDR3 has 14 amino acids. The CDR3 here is CASSFTGMGTEAFF. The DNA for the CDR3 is TGTGCCAGCAGTTTCACAGGGATGGGCACTGAAGCTTTCTTT.

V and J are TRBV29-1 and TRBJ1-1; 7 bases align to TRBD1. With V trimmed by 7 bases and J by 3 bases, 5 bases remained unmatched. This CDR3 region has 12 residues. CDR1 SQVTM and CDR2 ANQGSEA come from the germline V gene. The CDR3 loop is CSAEGADTEAFF. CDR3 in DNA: TGCAGCGCCGAGGGGGCCGACACTGAAGCTTTCTTT.

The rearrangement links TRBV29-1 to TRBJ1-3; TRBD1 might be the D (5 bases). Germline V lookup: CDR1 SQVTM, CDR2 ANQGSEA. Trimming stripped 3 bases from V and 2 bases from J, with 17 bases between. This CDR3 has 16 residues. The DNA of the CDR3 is TGCAGCGTTGAGGGGCCCTCTGAGAGCACTGGAAACACCATATATTTT. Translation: CSVEGPSESTGNTIYF.

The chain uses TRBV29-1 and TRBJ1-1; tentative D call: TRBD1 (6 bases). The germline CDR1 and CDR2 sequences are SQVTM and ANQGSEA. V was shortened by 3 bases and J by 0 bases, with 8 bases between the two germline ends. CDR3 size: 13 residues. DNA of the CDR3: TGCAGCGTTGAGGGACACATGAACACTGAAGCTTTCTTT. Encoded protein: CSVEGHMNTEAFF.

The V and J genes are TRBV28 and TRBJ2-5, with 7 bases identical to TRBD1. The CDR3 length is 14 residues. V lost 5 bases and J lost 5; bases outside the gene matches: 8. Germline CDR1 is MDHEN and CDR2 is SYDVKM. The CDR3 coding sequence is TGTGCCAGCAGTGAACAGGGGCGATGGGAGACCCAGTACTTC. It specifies CASSEQGRWETQYF.

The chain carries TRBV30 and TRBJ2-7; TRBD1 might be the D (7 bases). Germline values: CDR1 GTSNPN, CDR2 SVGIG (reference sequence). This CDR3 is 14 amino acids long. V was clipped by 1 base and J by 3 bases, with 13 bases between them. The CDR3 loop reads CAWSAQGTYYEQYF. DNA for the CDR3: TGTGCCTGGAGTGCACAGGGGACTTACTACGAGCAGTACTTC. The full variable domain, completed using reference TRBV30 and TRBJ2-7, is SQTIHQWPATLVQPVGSPLSLECTVEGTSNPNLYWYRQAAGRGLQLLFYSVGIGQISSEVPQNLSASRPQDRQFILSSKKLLLSDSGFYLCAWSAQGTYYEQYFGPGTRLTVT.